This entry describes one TCR beta chain. The sample originates from a study of CD8+ T cells in alopecia areata. This sample's treatment: oral pan-JAK inhibitor, 5-10 mg twice daily. Reverse transcribed after extraction, RNA yielded cDNA as the sequencing template. The assay was immunoSEQ multiplex PCR, and TCRdb's table has in-frame clones only and misses some. The sample holds about 180,000 clones; less than 70% are singletons and the top ten take about a tenth. The CDR3 covers 12 residues. Trimming shortened V by 7 bases and J by 6 bases, and 14 bases separated the two germline ends. The germline CDR1 and CDR2 sequences are SQVTM and ANQGSEA.

The source material was CD8+ T cells sorted from blood, sampled at week 24, from a patient treated with tofacitinib. This sequence was found in a human donor with alopecia areata. The chain couples TRBV29-1 to TRBJ2-3; D is unresolved. The CDR3 is CSGGGSWDTQYF. The DNA of the CDR3 is TGCAGCGGGGGTGGCTCCTGGGATACGCAGTATTTT.